This TCR beta chain was documented in a study of CD8+ T cells in alopecia areata. The J segment lost 7 bases and the V segment lost 8 bases, leaving 3 bases of the junction unmatched. The CDR3 is 12 residues long. Germline CDR1 is MNHEY and CDR2 is SVGAGI. The investigators collected lesional scalp punch biopsies and peripheral blood from alopecia areata patients. RNA was isolated and reverse transcribed to cDNA, the sequencing template. Sequencing was performed with immunoSEQ multiplex PCR; in TCRdb, only in-frame clones are kept and a portion is missing. Of about 110,000 clones in the sample, roughly 55% were seen once.

This TCR derives from a human donor with alopecia areata. The rearrangement uses TRBV6-5 and TRBJ1-4; 8 bases agree with TRBD1. The sample taken for sequencing was NKG2D-low CD8+ T cells sorted from blood. CDR3 residues: CASAGQGEKLFF. CDR3 DNA sequence: TGTGCCAGCGCTGGACAGGGTGAAAAACTGTTTTTT.